This entry is about one T cell receptor (beta chain). No antigen is known for it. The data belong to a study of cytomegalovirus exposure and HLA in healthy donors. Whole-study context: HLA-typed donors contributed 65 million to 85 million unique TCRs, which were held in an early data release. Out of 398 genotyped donors, roughly 78% belonged to the Caucasian-associated ancestry cluster.

Study observations and caveats: The availability of immune exposure information extended only to CMV serostatus. TCR beta chains numbering some 160 were designated cytomegalovirus-associated.

PCR amplification relied on 60 Vbeta primers (plus 13 Jbeta primers). Profiled with immunoSEQ multiplex PCR; TCRdb holds only in-frame clones, not every one. The sample shows some 200,000 clones, about 80% of them seen only once. The CDR3 covers 16 residues. Per the germline V gene, CDR1 is LNHDA and CDR2 is SQIVND (reference sequence). V lost 3 bases and J lost 4; bases outside the gene matches: 8. The clonotype originates from a woman in her fifties or sixties in good health and CMV-seropositive. This chain links TRBV19 with TRBJ2-1; 8 bases are a match to TRBD2. The sample comprised PBMCs. This CDR3 is CASSMVLAGGYNEQFF. The CDR3 nucleotides are TGTGCCAGTAGTATGGTGCTGGCGGGGGGTTACAATGAGCAGTTCTTC.